This entry lists 20 T cell receptor beta chains sequenced from one sample in a study of OX40 agonist ivuxolimab in advanced cancers. The method was immunoSEQ multiplex PCR; TCRdb's version includes in-frame clones alone and lacks a portion of them. The data show around 99,000 clones, approximately 90% seen once. Sample: CD4+ or CD8+ T cells sorted from blood, taken in a trial of the OX40 agonist ivuxolimab. Every receptor here comes from an adult with an advanced solid tumor such as melanoma, head and neck, liver or kidney cancer.

The chain uses TRBV19 and TRBJ2-7, with a weak D call TRBD1 (5 bases). V gave up 4 bases and J gave up 3 bases, with 16 bases separating them. The CDR3 covers 15 residues. Looked up from germline, CDR1 is LNHDA and CDR2 is SQIVND (reference sequence). Here the CDR3 DNA reads TGTGCCAGTAGTACCCTTCTGGGGCCATTCTACGAGCAGTACTTC. Translating it yields CASSTLLGPFYEQYF.

The V and J genes are TRBV19 and TRBJ1-2; unclear D gene. Trimming pared 5 bases from V and 2 bases from J, leaving 3 bases between. The CDR3 loop spans 11 amino acids. Germline lookup yields CDR1 LNHDA and CDR2 SQIVND (reference sequence). The CDR3 nucleotides are TGTGCCAGTAGTTTCAACTATGGCTACACCTTC. Its translation is CASSFNYGYTF.

The chain carries TRBV6-5 and TRBJ1-3; D is undetermined. Germline CDR1 reads MNHEY; CDR2 reads SVGAGI. Trimming cost V 4 bases and J 0 bases, with 4 bases left between them. There are 13 residues in the CDR3. The CDR3 spells CASSWISGNTIYF. In DNA form, the CDR3 reads TGTGCCAGCAGTTGGATCTCTGGAAACACCATATATTTT.

This chain uses TRBV7-2 with TRBJ2-7; a possible D gene is TRBD2 (5 bases). The CDR3 loop spans 13 amino acids. Trimming shortened V by 1 base and J by 3 bases, and 7 bases separated the two germline ends. CDR1 and CDR2 (germline): SGHTA, FQGNSA. CDR3 loop: CASSLERLYEQYF. CDR3 DNA sequence: TGTGCCAGCAGCTTAGAGCGGCTCTACGAGCAGTACTTC.

The sample holds one count of this clone. The chain couples TRBV5-4 to TRBJ2-7; 7 nucleotides agree with TRBD2. This CDR3 has 13 residues. V was pared by 3 bases and J by 4 bases, with 4 bases of the junction left unmatched. The germline CDR1 and CDR2 sequences are SGHNT and YYREEE (reference sequence). CDR3 DNA sequence: TGTGCCAGCAGCTGGGGAGGGACTTACGAGCAGTACTTC. Its protein is CASSWGGTYEQYF.

This clone came up once. The chain employs TRBV28 and TRBJ1-3; weak D call: TRBD1 (6 bases). Between the trimmed V and J ends, which lost 5 bases and 0 bases, there was a span of 23 bases. The CDR3 spans 19 residues. Germline CDR1 is MDHEN and CDR2 is SYDVKM. CDR3 bases: TGTGCCAGCAGTCCGGGGGGCTCTAACTTGATTTTCTCTGGAAACACCATATATTTT. It yields the protein CASSPGGSNLIFSGNTIYF. Using reference TRBV28 and TRBJ1-3 for the parts outside the CDR3, the full variable domain is DVKVTQSSRYLVKRTGEKVFLECVQDMDHENMFWYRQDPGLGLRLIYFSYDVKMKEKGDIPEGYSVSREKKERFSLILESASTNQTSMYLCASSPGGSNLIFSGNTIYFGEGSWLTVV.

CDR3 bases: TGTGCCAGCAGCGTAGCTCGTCGTCAGTCAGGCTACGAGCAGTACTTC. As protein: CASSVARRQSGYEQYF. The V call is TRBV9, the J call TRBJ2-7; D gene unclear. The CDR3 length is 16 residues. Germline V gene data show CDR1 as SGDLS and CDR2 as YYNGEE. The V gene lost 0 bases and the J gene lost 3 bases, with 16 bases spanning the gap.

This chain connects TRBV5-4 to TRBJ2-1; 8 bases agree with TRBD1. This CDR3 region has 15 residues. Germline-derived CDR1 and CDR2 are SGHNT and YYREEE (reference sequence). Trimming removed 4 bases from V and 1 base from J; junction bases left unmatched: 4. The CDR3 protein is CASSVDRGSYNEQFF. CDR3 nucleotides: TGTGCCAGCAGCGTTGACAGGGGATCCTACAATGAGCAGTTCTTC.

The gene calls are TRBV4-3 and TRBJ1-4, with 7 bases lining up with TRBD1. Germline values: CDR1 LGHNA, CDR2 YSLEER. The junction had 11 bases not matched to a gene; V was cut back by 2 bases and J by 8 bases. The CDR3 consists of 16 residues. The CDR3 DNA reads TGCGCCAGCAGCCAAACCCTGACAGGGTTTGGCGAAAAACTGTTTTTT. Translating it yields CASSQTLTGFGEKLFF.

The count of this clone is one. The chain carries TRBV29-1 and TRBJ2-7, with 10 bases matching TRBD2. The CDR3 totals 13 residues. Germline trimming cut 7 bases from V and 7 bases from J; bases unmatched to any gene: 10. Germline values: CDR1 SQVTM, CDR2 ANQGSEA. The CDR3 loop is CSAQGGSGREQYF. CDR3 DNA: TGCAGCGCCCAGGGGGGTAGCGGGAGGGAGCAGTACTTC.

The sample holds a few counts of this clone. The CDR3 coding sequence is TGTGCCAGCAGCGCGGACAGGGCCTCGGGGCCCCAGCATTTT. Translation: CASSADRASGPQHF. V is TRBV5-4 and J is TRBJ1-5; TRBD1 matches 8 bases. The germline V gene has CDR1 SGHNT and CDR2 YYREEE (reference sequence). CDR3 size: 14 residues. The trim removed 4 bases at V and 9 bases at J, leaving 9 bases unmatched.

This clone was counted between two and nine times. In nucleotides, the CDR3 is TGTGCCAGCTCACCGAGACAGCTTAGCAATCAGCCCCAGCATTTT. Amino acids: CASSPRQLSNQPQHF. The V gene is TRBV18, the J gene TRBJ1-5; tentative D call: TRBD1 (5 bases). With 3 bases removed from V and 0 bases from J, the gap between germline ends came to 9 bases. CDR3 size: 15 residues. Germline assignment: CDR1 KGHSH and CDR2 LQKENI.

The chain uses TRBV6-5 and TRBJ1-1; 8 bases line up with TRBD1. Per the germline V gene, CDR1 is MNHEY and CDR2 is SVGAGI. J lost 1 base, V lost 6 bases, and 4 bases had no gene match. The CDR3 loop spans 14 amino acids. The CDR3 nucleotides read TGTGCCAGCAGATGGACAGGGAGGAACACTGAAGCTTTCTTT. As protein: CASRWTGRNTEAFF.

This clone has a single count. V is TRBV5-1 and J is TRBJ2-1; the D is unclear. This CDR3 spans 12 amino acids. V shed 4 bases and J shed 9 bases, with 11 bases lying between them. Germline V lookup: CDR1 SGHRS, CDR2 YFSETQ. CDR3 sequence (DNA): TGCGCCAGCAGCGAAGACATCGGTGAGCAGTTCTTC. It codes for CASSEDIGEQFF. Supplemented by reference TRBV5-1 and TRBJ2-1, the full variable domain reads KAGVTQTPRYLIKTRGQQVTLSCSPISGHRSVSWYQQTPGQGLQFLFEYFSETQRNKGNFPGRFSGRQFSNSRSEMNVSTLELGDSALYLCASSEDIGEQFFGPGTRLTVL.

The V gene is TRBV6-5, the J gene TRBJ1-1; 10 bases are a match to TRBD1. The CDR3 has 15 amino acids. V shed 6 bases, J shed 6 bases, and the junction held 10 bases outside the gene matches. From germline, CDR1 is MNHEY and CDR2 SVGAGI. CDR3 nucleotide sequence: TGTGCCAGCAGAAAGACAGGGGGCGTCGTCGCTGAAGCTTTCTTT. It translates to CASRKTGGVVAEAFF.

The gene calls are TRBV9 and TRBJ1-2; possible D gene TRBD1, 6 bases. The germline V and J ends were trimmed by 4 bases and 5 bases, with 18 bases remaining between them. CDR1 SGDLS and CDR2 YYNGEE come from the germline V gene. The CDR3 has 15 residues. CDR3 in DNA: TGTGCCAGCAGCCCCGTCGGGGGGGCGGGGTATGGCTACACCTTC. Translating gives CASSPVGGAGYGYTF. The variable domain in full, with the rest retrieved from reference TRBV9 and TRBJ1-2, is DSGVTQTPKHLITATGQRVTLRCSPRSGDLSVYWYQQSLDQGLQFLIQYYNGEERAKGNILERFSAQQFPDLHSELNLSSLELGDSALYFCASSPVGGAGYGYTFGSGTRLTVV.

The V call is TRBV20-1, the J call TRBJ2-1; perhaps TRBD1 as D (5 bases). The CDR3 is made up of 11 amino acids. Germline V gene lookup returns CDR1 DFQATT and CDR2 SNEGSKA (reference sequence). CDR3 DNA: TGCAGCGCCGGACACGTGGGCGAGCAGTTCTTC. It translates to CSAGHVGEQFF.

J is TRBJ2-1 and V is TRBV12-5; 12 bases are a match to TRBD1. The germline gives CDR1 LGHNT, CDR2 FRNRAP. The CDR3 covers 16 residues. Trimming removed 4 bases from V and 7 bases from J; junction bases left unmatched: 8. CDR3 region: CASGSGGTGGHNEQFF. CDR3 nucleotide sequence: TGTGCTAGTGGTTCTGGGGGGACAGGGGGCCATAATGAGCAGTTCTTC.

The CDR3 nucleotides are TGTGCCAGCAGGAGCGGGAGCAATGAGCAGTTCTTC. It encodes CASRSGSNEQFF. V usage is TRBV6-5 and J usage is TRBJ2-1; 8 bases match TRBD2. Germline V lookup: CDR1 MNHEY, CDR2 SVGAGI. The V gene end was trimmed by 6 bases and the J gene end by 6 bases; junction bases not matched to a gene: 1. The CDR3 consists of 12 residues.

This chain joins TRBV13 and TRBJ2-5; D call uncertain. This CDR3 spans 15 amino acids. Per the germline V gene, CDR1 is PRHDT and CDR2 is FYEKMQ (reference sequence). V shed 4 bases and J shed 0 bases, with 12 bases lying between them. The CDR3 coding sequence is TGTGCCAGCAGCTCCCCAGTAGTAAACCAAGAGACCCAGTACTTC. This gives the protein CASSSPVVNQETQYF.